Sequencing of this TCR beta chain was carried out in a study of blood T cell repertoires in COVID-19. The CDR3 is 13 residues long. Germline V gene sequence: CDR1 SGHNT, CDR2 YYREEE (reference sequence). The V gene lost 4 bases and the J gene lost 5 bases, with 10 bases spanning the gap. This table comes from immunoSEQ multiplex PCR, and its TCRdb copy is limited to in-frame clones, with some not included. The sample includes some 100,000 clones, around 82% of them seen just once. The sequenced material came from peripheral blood. This TCR was recovered from a man aged 50 to 60 with active or convalescent COVID-19. The genes are TRBV5-4 and TRBJ2-1, with D possibly TRBD1 on 6 matching bases. The CDR3 loop reads CASSGGWNNEQFF. The CDR3 nucleotides are TGTGCCAGCAGCGGGGGCTGGAACAATGAGCAGTTCTTC.